The clone carrying this T cell receptor beta chain was detected a few times. Germline CDR1 and CDR2: SQVTM and ANQGSEA. The length of the CDR3 is 12 residues. V lost 5 bases and J 3 bases, leaving 11 bases between the germline ends. The authors ran a second PCR of about 6 to 12 cycles using a sample-barcoded 5' primer and a J-beta primer mix. TCRdb itself ran the 5' RACE reads through MiXCR, one entry per CDR3 protein. The sample comprises approximately 800,000 distinct CDR3 sequences, 40% to 65% of which are singletons, and around 40% rests with the top ten. This sample is part of a study of blood T cells in healthy people across ages.

The sample consisted of blood. The receptor's source is a man older than 75 in good health. The chain recombines TRBV29-1 with TRBJ2-7; no clear D. CDR3 loop: CSVYVSNYEQYF. For the CDR3, the DNA is TGCAGCGTTTACGTGAGTAACTACGAGCAGTACTTC.